Listed here are 11 T cell receptor beta chains from one sample, sequenced in a study of T-cell memory formation after mild COVID-19. TCRdb re-called the 5' RACE reads through MiXCR, storing one row per CDR3 protein. This table holds approximately 400,000 distinct CDR3 sequences, 20% to 25% found once. The sequenced sample was PBMCs or a T cell subset sorted from them (not recorded which). Every receptor here comes from an adult woman who had mild COVID-19 (a few samples of this study predate the infection). Cell type and time point are not known.

The chain recombines TRBV29-1 with TRBJ2-1; 7 bases agree with TRBD2. The CDR3 covers 14 residues. V shed 4 bases and J 4 bases; nucleotides not matched to a gene: 7. Germline CDR1 SQVTM, CDR2 ANQGSEA. The CDR3 bases are TGCAGCGTTGTGGGGCTAGCGGATTACAATGAGCAGTTCTTC. It encodes CSVVGLADYNEQFF.

The chain has TRBV15 and TRBJ2-7; no firm D call. The CDR3 has 14 amino acids. Trimming shortened V by 1 base and J by 1 base, and 8 bases separated the two germline ends. CDR1 and CDR2 (germline): LNHNV, YYDKDF (reference sequence). The CDR3 reads CATSRGAASYEQYF. CDR3 nucleotides: TGTGCCACCAGCAGAGGGGCGGCTTCCTACGAGCAGTACTTC.

The chain has TRBV24-1 and TRBJ1-5; D perhaps matches TRBD1 (5 bases). The germline V gene encodes CDR1 KGHDR and CDR2 SFDVKD. V lost 1 base, J lost 6 bases, and 6 bases lay in between. CDR3 length equals 13 residues. CDR3 coding DNA: TGTGCCACCAGTGATTTCGGGGGTCAGCCCCAGCATTTT. This codes for CATSDFGGQPQHF.

V usage is TRBV11-1 and J usage is TRBJ1-1; no clear D. The CDR3 loop spans 13 amino acids. V was pared by 8 bases and J by 4 bases, with 14 bases between. Germline V gene sequence: CDR1 SGHAT, CDR2 FQDESV (reference sequence). The CDR3 spells CASSAPSVTEAFF. The DNA of the CDR3 is TGTGCCAGCTCCGCCCCATCTGTCACTGAAGCTTTCTTT.

The rearrangement uses TRBV27 and TRBJ2-7; D ambiguous. V was shortened by 3 bases and J by 4 bases, with 13 bases between the two germline ends. The CDR3 sequence is 14 residues long. Germline V CDR1 and CDR2: MNHEY, SMNVEV (reference sequence). The CDR3 DNA sequence: TGTGCCAGCAGTTTTTCACGTTTGGGGTACGAGCAGTACTTC. Amino acid sequence: CASSFSRLGYEQYF.

The chain couples TRBV24-1 to TRBJ2-3; 8 nucleotides line up with TRBD1. V trimming: 7 bases; J trimming: 2 bases; junction bases outside the gene matches: 10. CDR3 length equals 16 residues. Germline V lookup: CDR1 KGHDR, CDR2 SFDVKD. The CDR3 is CATSSDRVKDTDTQYF. CDR3 DNA: TGTGCCACCAGCTCGGACAGGGTTAAGGACACAGATACGCAGTATTTT.

The genes are TRBV7-2 and TRBJ2-3, with D unresolved. The CDR3 runs 12 residues. CDR1 is SGHTA, CDR2 FQGNSA, per germline. Trimming stripped 4 bases from V and 5 bases from J, with 7 bases between. In DNA form, the CDR3 reads TGTGCCAGCAGCTGGCCCGAAGATACGCAGTATTTT. The encoded protein is CASSWPEDTQYF.

This clonotype has only one observation. As DNA, the CDR3 is TGTGCCACCAGCAGTATGGAAGGGACAGACTACGAGCAGTACTTC. This translates into CATSSMEGTDYEQYF. The V gene is TRBV15, the J gene TRBJ2-7, with TRBD1 matching 7 bases. CDR1 and CDR2 (germline): LNHNV, YYDKDF (reference sequence). This CDR3 region has 15 residues. Trimming cost V 3 bases and J 3 bases; bases outside gene matches: 8.

V and J are TRBV6-5 and TRBJ1-5, with 7 nucleotides matching TRBD1. Germline V lookup: CDR1 MNHEY, CDR2 SVGAGI. The junction had 2 bases not matched to a gene; V was cut back by 6 bases and J by 3 bases. This CDR3 is 13 amino acids long. The CDR3 here is CASRGTANQPQHF. The DNA for the CDR3 is TGTGCCAGCAGAGGGACAGCCAATCAGCCCCAGCATTTT.

V gene TRBV27 combines with J gene TRBJ2-5; 7 bases are a match to TRBD2. The ends lost 5 bases at V and 2 bases at J; junction bases unmatched: 11. The CDR3 is made up of 16 amino acids. The germline CDR1 and CDR2 sequences are MNHEY and SMNVEV (reference sequence). CDR3 in DNA: TGTGCCAGCAGTCCGTCCCGAGGAGCGGGGCAAGAGACCCAGTACTTC. Amino acids: CASSPSRGAGQETQYF.

This clonotype was counted a few times. The V gene is TRBV5-5, the J gene TRBJ1-4, with D unresolved. This CDR3 region has 14 residues. V was trimmed by 4 bases and J by 8 bases, leaving 15 bases between them. Per germline, CDR1 SGHKS and CDR2 YYEKEE (reference sequence). CDR3 sequence (DNA): TGTGCCAGCAGCCATGACCCCCATGGGGAAAAACTGTTTTTT. It specifies CASSHDPHGEKLFF.